This section outlines one T cell receptor (beta chain) sequence together with its context. As processed by the authors: Reference gene primer amplification yielded estimated nucleated cell counts. Only in-frame clones appear in the TCRdb table, and some are missing; sequencing was by immunoSEQ multiplex PCR. V and J calls and clone size are those listed in that table; D and trimming were worked out from the DNA. This table has about 200,000 clones, around nine tenths appearing once. The CDR3 spans 14 residues. The V end was cut by 7 bases, the J end by 4 bases, with 13 bases between. In germline, CDR1 is MGHDK, CDR2 SYGVNS. The data were obtained in a study of blood T cell repertoires in COVID-19. Across the study: From the United States, Italy and Spain came samples of acute and convalescent COVID-19. PBMCs, B-cell-depleted T cells, or T cells were the source of the cDNA or gDNA that made up the material.

The sample comprised peripheral blood. This chain joins TRBV25-1 and TRBJ1-4, with a weak D call TRBD1 (6 bases). The sequence came from a man aged 18 to 29 with active or convalescent COVID-19. The DNA for the CDR3 is TGTGCCAGCACAACCGGGACACTTAATGAAAAACTGTTTTTT. Amino acid sequence: CASTTGTLNEKLFF.